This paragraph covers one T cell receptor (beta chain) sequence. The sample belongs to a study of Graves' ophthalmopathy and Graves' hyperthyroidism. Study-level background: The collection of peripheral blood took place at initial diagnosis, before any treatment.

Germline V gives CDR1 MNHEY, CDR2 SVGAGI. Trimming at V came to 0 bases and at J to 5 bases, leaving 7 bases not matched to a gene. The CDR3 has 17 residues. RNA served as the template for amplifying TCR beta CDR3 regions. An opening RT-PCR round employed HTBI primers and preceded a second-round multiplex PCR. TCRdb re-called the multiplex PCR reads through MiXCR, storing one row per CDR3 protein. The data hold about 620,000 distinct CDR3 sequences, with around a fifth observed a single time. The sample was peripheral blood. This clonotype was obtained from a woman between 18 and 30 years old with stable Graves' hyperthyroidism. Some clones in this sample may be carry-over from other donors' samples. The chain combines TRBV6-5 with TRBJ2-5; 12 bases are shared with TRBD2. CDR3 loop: CASSYSVLAGGGETQYF. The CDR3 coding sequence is TGTGCCAGCAGTTACTCGGTACTAGCGGGGGGCGGGGAGACCCAGTACTTC.